These 17 T cell receptor beta chains share one sample of origin, sequenced in a study of T cells in tuberculosis. TCRdb's table, derived via immunoSEQ multiplex PCR, lists solely in-frame clones and lacks some. Of approximately 59,000 clones listed, 70% to 90% are singletons. Thawed, overnight-rested PBMC were stained with GMM-loaded CD1B tetramer, viability dye and anti-CD3, then sorted. The CD1B tetramers carried C32 glucose monomycolate purified from Rhodococcus equi. The sample taken for sequencing was CD1b-GMM tetramer-negative cells sorted from PBMCs. The source of these receptors is an adult woman with latent tuberculosis.

The chain uses TRBV10-2 and TRBJ1-2; unclear D gene. The CDR3 is made up of 12 amino acids. V lost 3 bases, J lost 5 bases, and 7 bases lay in between. In germline, CDR1 is WSHSY, CDR2 SAAADI. The CDR3 sequence: CASSDGGYGYTF. CDR3 coding DNA: TGCGCCAGCAGTGATGGAGGATATGGCTACACCTTC.

The chain is built from TRBV6-4 and TRBJ2-3; 8 nucleotides line up with TRBD2. The germline V gene encodes CDR1 MRHNA and CDR2 SNTAGT. The V segment lost 6 bases and the J segment 5 bases; nucleotides outside the gene matches: 7. The CDR3 is made up of 14 amino acids. The CDR3 nucleotides are TGTGCCAGCAGCCCGGGACTAGAAGGAGATACGCAGTATTTT. Translation: CASSPGLEGDTQYF.

The chain carries TRBV7-3 and TRBJ2-2, with 9 bases fitting TRBD2. With V trimmed by 5 bases and J by 6 bases, 10 bases remained unmatched. The CDR3 spans 16 residues. Germline loops: CDR1 SGHTA, CDR2 FQGTGA. As DNA, the CDR3 is TGTGCCAGCAGCGAGGCGGGAGGGCCGTCCCCCGGGGAGCTGTTTTTT. Its protein is CASSEAGGPSPGELFF.

V is TRBV30 and J is TRBJ1-1; the D is unclear. CDR1 and CDR2 from the germline V gene are GTSNPN and SVGIG (reference sequence). This CDR3 comprises 13 residues. V was pared by 0 bases and J by 6 bases, with 11 bases between. The CDR3 reads CAWSVLLASEAFF. CDR3 nucleotide sequence: TGTGCCTGGAGTGTACTATTGGCATCTGAAGCTTTCTTT.

The CDR3 DNA reads TGTGCCAGCAGTTTGGGGGGGGATAATGAAAAACTGTTTTTT. Its protein product is CASSLGGDNEKLFF. The rearrangement uses TRBV27 and TRBJ1-4, with D tentatively TRBD1 (5 bases). Per germline, CDR1 MNHEY and CDR2 SMNVEV (reference sequence). The CDR3 spans 14 residues. The germline V and J ends were trimmed by 3 bases and 4 bases, with 9 bases remaining between them.

The chain links TRBV30 to TRBJ1-2, with 7 bases fitting TRBD1. This CDR3 contains 14 residues. The J segment lost 4 bases and the V segment lost 2 bases, leaving 7 bases of the junction unmatched. In germline, CDR1 is GTSNPN, CDR2 SVGIG (reference sequence). This CDR3 is CAWSLTGTAYGYTF. In nucleotides, the CDR3 is TGTGCCTGGAGTCTCACGGGGACAGCCTATGGCTACACCTTC.

This clone was counted a few times. V usage is TRBV7-2 and J usage is TRBJ2-3; no definite D call. The V gene lost 7 bases and the J gene lost 1 base, with 15 bases spanning the gap. The V gene's germline CDR1 is SGHTA and CDR2 FQGNSA. This CDR3 spans 15 amino acids. The CDR3 region is CASTPILPGTDTQYF. DNA of the CDR3: TGTGCCAGCACCCCCATTCTCCCGGGCACAGATACGCAGTATTTT.

J is TRBJ1-2 and V is TRBV7-2, with D tentatively TRBD1 (5 bases). Germline V gene data show CDR1 as SGHTA and CDR2 as FQGNSA. The CDR3 is made up of 15 amino acids. V dropped 7 bases and J dropped 5 bases, with 20 bases sitting between them. CDR3 DNA: TGTGCCAGCACCGAAGTCCTAGGGGAAGGGTATGGCTACACCTTC. Translation gives CASTEVLGEGYGYTF.

This clone appeared a single time. The V gene is TRBV28, the J gene TRBJ1-5; D is ambiguous. Trimming cost V 4 bases and J 0 bases, with 13 bases left between them. This CDR3 comprises 16 residues. The germline V gene encodes CDR1 MDHEN and CDR2 SYDVKM. The chain's CDR3 is CASSSISADSNQPQHF. CDR3 DNA: TGTGCCAGCAGTTCCATATCGGCGGATAGCAATCAGCCCCAGCATTTT.

The chain joins TRBV28 to TRBJ1-3; no firm D call. Trimming removed 3 bases from V and 8 bases from J, with 17 bases in between. This CDR3 spans 15 amino acids. Germline-derived CDR1 and CDR2 are MDHEN and SYDVKM. The CDR3 loop is CASSFSPGSLDTIYF. The CDR3 bases are TGTGCCAGCAGTTTTTCCCCCGGTAGTTTGGACACCATATATTTT.

The chain carries TRBV7-9 and TRBJ1-5, with TRBD1 matching 9 bases. V shed 2 bases and J 7 bases; nucleotides not matched to a gene: 6. Germline loops: CDR1 SEHNR, CDR2 FQNEAQ (reference sequence). The CDR3 length is 15 residues. The DNA for the CDR3 is TGTGCCAGCAGCTTATACAACACAGGGGGCCAGCCCCAGCATTTT. Protein: CASSLYNTGGQPQHF. Supplemented by reference TRBV7-9 and TRBJ1-5, the full variable domain reads DTGVSQNPRHKITKRGQNVTFRCDPISEHNRLYWYRQTLGQGPEFLTYFQNEAQLEKSRLLSDRFSAERPKGSFSTLEIQRTEQGDSAMYLCASSLYNTGGQPQHFGDGTRLSIL.

V usage is TRBV4-3 and J usage is TRBJ1-2; unclear D gene. The CDR3 has 13 amino acids. The germline gives CDR1 LGHNA, CDR2 YSLEER. V lost 0 bases and J 7 bases, leaving 9 bases between the germline ends. CDR3 in DNA: TGCGCCAGCAGCCAAGAAAAGGGAGTTGGCTACACCTTC. Amino acids: CASSQEKGVGYTF.

This rearrangement joins TRBV5-5 to TRBJ2-4, with D maybe TRBD2 (6 bases). V gave up 1 base and J gave up 0 bases, with 14 bases separating them. Germline values: CDR1 SGHKS, CDR2 YYEKEE (reference sequence). CDR3 length: 17 residues. Here the CDR3 DNA reads TGTGCCAGCAGCTTGTTAGGGACTCTTATAGCCAAAAACATTCAGTACTTC. Encoded protein: CASSLLGTLIAKNIQYF.

The chain employs TRBV6-6 and TRBJ1-1, with D tentatively TRBD1 (6 bases). V was trimmed by 9 bases and J by 0 bases, leaving 14 bases between them. CDR1 MNHNY and CDR2 SVGAGI come from the germline V gene (reference sequence). This CDR3 contains 14 residues. The CDR3 bases are TGTGCCAGTAGGGAGGGGGACATGAACACTGAAGCTTTCTTT. It codes for CASREGDMNTEAFF.

This chain connects TRBV10-3 to TRBJ2-1; TRBD1 aligns across 11 bases. Germline assignment: CDR1 ENHRY and CDR2 SYGVKD. This CDR3 is built from 13 residues. Trimming removed 8 bases from V and 8 bases from J; junction bases left unmatched: 5. Written as DNA, the CDR3 is TGTGCCATCGAGGACAGGGGGCTGGATGAGCAGTTCTTC. Amino acids: CAIEDRGLDEQFF.

The chain uses TRBV7-2 and TRBJ1-2, with no clear D. The V gene's germline CDR1 is SGHTA and CDR2 FQGNSA. V was cut by 1 base and J by 4 bases, with 10 bases left in between. The CDR3 covers 14 residues. The CDR3 DNA is TGTGCCAGCAGCTTAGAACTGATTACCTATGGCTACACCTTC. Amino acid sequence: CASSLELITYGYTF.

The chain has TRBV7-2 and TRBJ1-2; no reliable D call. Germline CDR1 SGHTA, CDR2 FQGNSA. There are 14 residues in the CDR3. V was clipped by 4 bases and J by 0 bases, with 9 bases between them. In DNA, the CDR3 is TGTGCCAGCAGCTGGGCAGAAACTAACTATGGCTACACCTTC. Amino acid sequence: CASSWAETNYGYTF.